This T cell receptor (beta chain) was recovered during a study of blood T cell repertoires in COVID-19. In the study overall: The United States, Italy and Spain were the sources of the acute and convalescent COVID-19 samples. The cDNA or gDNA used as material had been derived from T cells, B-cell-depleted T cells, or PBMCs.

Looked up from germline, CDR1 is SGHDT and CDR2 is YYEEEE. V shed 2 bases and J shed 7 bases, with 15 bases lying between them. The CDR3 runs 14 residues. Per the original methods: Amplification from reference gene primers served as the basis for estimated nucleated cell counts. TCRdb keeps only in-frame clones here, not all; method: immunoSEQ multiplex PCR. V and J calls and clone size follow that table, whereas D and trimming were derived from the DNA. The table has more than 65,000 clones, more than 75% seen once. The sequencing sample was made of peripheral blood. The receptor's source is a woman in her sixties or seventies with acute or convalescent COVID-19. This chain links TRBV5-6 with TRBJ1-2; D not certain. The CDR3 here is CASSFTHEGSGYTF. In nucleotides, the CDR3 is TGTGCCAGCAGCTTCACTCACGAGGGTAGTGGCTACACCTTC.